One and the same sample provided the 6 T cell receptor beta chains below, sequenced in a study of cytomegalovirus exposure and HLA in healthy donors. Assay: immunoSEQ multiplex PCR; the TCRdb copy retains only in-frame clones and omits some. The sample carries 250,000 to 400,000 clones, 88% recorded once. Material: PBMCs. The receptors were gathered from a man aged 30 to 39 in good health and CMV-seronegative.

This chain connects TRBV5-6 to TRBJ1-5; a weak D match, TRBD1 (5 bases). Germline assignment: CDR1 SGHDT and CDR2 YYEEEE. The germline V and J ends were trimmed by 2 bases and 2 bases, with 14 bases remaining between them. The CDR3 has 16 residues. CDR3 residues: CASSFSGGSGNQPQHF. The CDR3 bases are TGTGCCAGCAGCTTTTCGGGGGGATCAGGCAATCAGCCCCAGCATTTT.

The chain joins TRBV5-1 to TRBJ2-3; 8 bases line up with TRBD2. Germline V lookup: CDR1 SGHRS, CDR2 YFSETQ. V shed 2 bases and J 4 bases; nucleotides not matched to a gene: 9. The CDR3 contains 16 residues. In DNA, the CDR3 is TGCGCCAGCAGCTTTACACGGGGGGGCCCTTCAGATACGCAGTATTTT. It codes for CASSFTRGGPSDTQYF.

The chain links TRBV4-1 to TRBJ2-3; 12 nucleotides match TRBD2. The CDR3 covers 22 residues. Germline V gene data show CDR1 as MGHRA and CDR2 as YSYEKL. Losses at the gene ends were 1 base for V and 2 bases for J; bases not matched to a gene: 19. CDR3 residues: CASSQGWAGGLAGGPITDTQYF. The CDR3 bases are TGCGCCAGCAGCCAAGGTTGGGCGGGAGGTCTAGCGGGGGGGCCTATCACAGATACGCAGTATTTT.

The chain couples TRBV15 to TRBJ1-5, with D possibly being TRBD1 (6 bases). The CDR3 has 16 amino acids. V was clipped by 0 bases and J by 6 bases, with 15 bases between them. The germline gives CDR1 LNHNV, CDR2 YYDKDF (reference sequence). The CDR3 DNA is TGTGCCACCAGCAGAGATAACAGGGTGAACGGTCAGCCCCAGCATTTT. Its protein is CATSRDNRVNGQPQHF.

The rearrangement links TRBV4-1 to TRBJ2-1; 7 bases are a match to TRBD2. Germline V gene lookup returns CDR1 MGHRA and CDR2 YSYEKL. The CDR3 contains 15 residues. Trimming cost V 1 base and J 5 bases; bases outside gene matches: 5. The CDR3 nucleotides read TGCGCCAGCAGCCAAGCGCTAGCGGTAAACAATGAGCAGTTCTTC. Its translation: CASSQALAVNNEQFF.

The rearrangement joins TRBV6-1 to TRBJ1-2, with 9 bases aligning to TRBD1. After removal of 0 bases from V and 4 bases from J, the junction contained 3 bases not matched to a gene. Germline CDR1 and CDR2: MNHNS and SASEGT. The CDR3 has 15 amino acids. CDR3: CASSEADRGSYGYTF. The CDR3 DNA sequence: TGTGCCAGCAGTGAAGCGGACAGGGGATCCTATGGCTACACCTTC.